The rows below give T cell receptor beta chains drawn from one sample of a study of shared clonotypes between healthy human individuals. Data came from immunoSEQ multiplex PCR; TCRdb stores just in-frame clones and leaves some out. The table shows about 980,000 clones, with 70% to 85% occurring only once. The material sequenced was memory CD4+ T cells sorted from blood. Source of these receptors: a man younger than 35 in good health. Both conserved end residues are part of each CDR3. The D gene is left open where the match is weak. Clone size appears in some rows only: once, few, many, or a class for an expanded clone.

>once|NA|TRBV11-2|TRBJ2-5
TGTGCCAGCAGCTTAGACAGTCTAGTAGGGACCCAGTACTTC
CASSLDSLVGTQYF
>NA|NA|TRBV19|TRBJ2-6
TGTGCCAGTAGCTCTGGACTGTTCTCTGGGGCCAACGTCCTGACTTTC
CASSSGLFSGANVLTF
>few|NA|TRBV29-1|TRBJ2-7
TGCAGCGGACGACTCATAGCCTACGAGCAGTACTTC
CSGRLIAYEQYF
>NA|TRBD1|TRBV28|TRBJ1-2
TGTGCCAGCGGCATAGGGACAGGGTCCGGGGTGGGAGGCTACACCTTC
CASGIGTGSGVGGYTF
>NA|NA|TRBV11-2|TRBJ1-6
TGTGCCAGCAGCTTAGGGGGTCCTCAAGATAATTCACCCCTCCACTTT
CASSLGGPQDNSPLHF
>NA|TRBD1|TRBV5-8|TRBJ1-3
TGTGCCAGCAGCGCGAGGGACAGACTAGGAAACACCATATATTTT
CASSARDRLGNTIYF
>many|NA|TRBV6-6|TRBJ2-2
TGTGCCAGCACCAACGTCGGGACGTCTAACACCGGGGAGCTGTTTTTT
CASTNVGTSNTGELFF
>few|TRBD2|TRBV30|TRBJ2-1
TGTGCCTGGAGTGTAAATCCTAGCGGGAGACCGGCTAGCTCCTACAATGAGCAGTTCTTC
CAWSVNPSGRPASSYNEQFF
>NA|TRBD1|TRBV5-4|TRBJ2-7
TGTGCCAGCAGCCTCCGGGACAGGGCGCGAGAGCAGTACTTC
CASSLRDRAREQYF
>once|NA|TRBV6-6|TRBJ2-7
TGTGCCAGCACCCGGGCTGGGGGCATGGACGAGCAGTACTTC
CASTRAGGMDEQYF
>NA|NA|TRBV11-3|TRBJ2-1
TGTGCCAGCAGCTTAGATATGGCGCGCAATGAGCAGTTCTTC
CASSLDMARNEQFF
>many|NA|TRBV6-5|TRBJ1-2
TGTGCCAGCAGACCGGACCACCTCAACTATGGCTACACCTTC
CASRPDHLNYGYTF
>few|NA|TRBV13|TRBJ2-3
TGTGCCAGCAGCCACACCAAAGCCTTTGCGCAGTATTTT
CASSHTKAFAQYF
>NA|NA|TRBV27|TRBJ1-5
TGTGCCAGTAGGGCACAGTTGGGGGGCAATCAGCCCCAGCATTTT
CASRAQLGGNQPQHF
>NA|TRBD1|TRBV5-1|TRBJ1-4
TGCGCCAGCAGCTTCACTGACAGGGTAGGAGAAAAACTGTTTTTT
CASSFTDRVGEKLFF
>NA|NA|TRBV5-1|TRBJ2-1
TGCGCCAGCAGCTTGGGGGAAAGCACCAATGAGCAGTTCTTC
CASSLGESTNEQFF
>NA|TRBD2|TRBV4-1|TRBJ2-1
TGCGCCAGCAGCCCGGGCGGGGGGTCCGCATCTCGTTACAATGAGCAGTTCTTC
CASSPGGGSASRYNEQFF
>NA|TRBD2|TRBV28|TRBJ2-1
TGTGCCAGCAGTACGGCTAGCGGGGGGAGGAATGAGCAGTTCTTC
CASSTASGGRNEQFF
>many|NA|TRBV4-3|TRBJ2-1
TGCGCCAGCAGCCAAGATTGGATGGGACATGAGCAGTTCTTC
CASSQDWMGHEQFF
>NA|TRBD2|TRBV19|TRBJ2-7
TGTGCCAGTAAAAGTTCGGGGGGGAGTGAGCAGTACTTC
CASKSSGGSEQYF
>NA|NA|TRBV6-5|TRBJ2-7
TGTGCCAGCAGCGGCAGGGTCTCCTACGAGCAGTACTTC
CASSGRVSYEQYF
>NA|TRBD2|TRBV5-4|TRBJ2-7
TGTGCCAGCAGCTTGGATACTAGCGGACCCTACGAGCAGTACTTC
CASSLDTSGPYEQYF
>NA|TRBD1|TRBV19|TRBJ2-5
TGTGCCAGTACTCGACAGGGGTCCTCCCAAGAGACCCAGTACTTC
CASTRQGSSQETQYF
>NA|NA|TRBV6-6|TRBJ2-3
TGTGCCAGCAGCCTACCCGGCTCGGATACGCAGTATTTT
CASSLPGSDTQYF
>NA|TRBD1|TRBV5-4|TRBJ1-6
TGCGCCAGCAGCCAAGAGGTGGGAGACAGGGCCTATAATTCACCCCTCCACTTT
CASSQEVGDRAYNSPLHF
>few|NA|TRBV6-5|TRBJ1-3
TGTGCCAGCAGCAACCAACCCACTACCCTAAACACCATATATTTT
CASSNQPTTLNTIYF